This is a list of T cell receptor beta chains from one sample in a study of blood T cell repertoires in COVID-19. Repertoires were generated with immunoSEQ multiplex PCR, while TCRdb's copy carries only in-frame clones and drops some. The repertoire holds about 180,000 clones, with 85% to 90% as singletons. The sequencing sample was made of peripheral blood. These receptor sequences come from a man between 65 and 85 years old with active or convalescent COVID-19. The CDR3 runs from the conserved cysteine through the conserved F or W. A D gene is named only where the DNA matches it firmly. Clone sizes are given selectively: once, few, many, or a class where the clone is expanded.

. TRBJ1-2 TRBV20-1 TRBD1 CSASQGQGANYGYTF TGCAGTGCTAGTCAGGGACAGGGGGCTAACTATGGCTACACCTTC
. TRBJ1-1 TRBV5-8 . CASSVDRNTEAFF TGTGCCAGCAGCGTGGACAGGAACACTGAAGCTTTCTTT
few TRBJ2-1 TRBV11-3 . CASSLGRGEQFF TGTGCCAGCAGCTTAGGCAGGGGTGAGCAGTTCTTC
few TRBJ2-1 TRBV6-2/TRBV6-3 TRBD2 CASSPLAGATYNEQFF TGTGCCAGCAGCCCCCTTGCGGGAGCTACCTACAATGAGCAGTTCTTC
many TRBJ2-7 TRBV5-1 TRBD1 CASRSPTGDSYEQYF TGCGCCAGCAGATCGCCCACAGGGGACTCCTACGAGCAGTACTTC
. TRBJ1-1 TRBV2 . CASSEAGNTEAFF TGTGCCAGCAGTGAGGCGGGGAACACTGAAGCTTTCTTT
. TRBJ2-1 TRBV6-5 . CASSRTRGPYNEQFF TGTGCCAGCAGTCGAACCAGGGGTCCCTACAATGAGCAGTTCTTC
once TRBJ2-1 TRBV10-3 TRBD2 CAITRGDNEQFF TGTGCCATCACCCGGGGGGACAATGAGCAGTTCTTC
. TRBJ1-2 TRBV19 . CASSIVVQGMNGYTF TGTGCCAGTAGTATAGTAGTTCAGGGAATGAATGGCTACACCTTC
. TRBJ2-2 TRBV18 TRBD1 CASSPTGGSNTGELFF TGTGCCAGCTCACCAACAGGGGGCTCGAACACCGGGGAGCTGTTTTTT
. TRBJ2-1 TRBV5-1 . CASSFNVGLSYNEQFF TGCGCCAGCAGCTTTAACGTAGGACTCTCCTACAATGAGCAGTTCTTC
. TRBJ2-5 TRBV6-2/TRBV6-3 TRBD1 CASSSPGTGRETQYF TGTGCCAGCAGTTCTCCCGGGACAGGGCGGGAGACCCAGTACTTC
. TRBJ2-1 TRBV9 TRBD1 CASSVTGNYNEQFF TGTGCCAGCAGCGTGACAGGGAACTACAATGAGCAGTTCTTC
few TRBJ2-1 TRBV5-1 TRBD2 CASSSTAGGTYNEQFF TGCGCCAGCAGCTCAACTGCGGGAGGAACCTACAATGAGCAGTTCTTC
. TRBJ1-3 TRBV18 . CASSPPGSTGGNTIYF TGTGCCAGCTCACCACCGGGTTCCACCGGGGGAAACACCATATATTTT
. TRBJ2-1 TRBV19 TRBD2 CASSITSSGGVGFYNEQFF TGTGCCAGTAGTATAACATCTAGCGGGGGGGTTGGCTTTTACAATGAGCAGTTCTTC